This is a list of T cell receptor beta chains from one sample in a study of blood T cell repertoires in COVID-19. Sequencing was performed with immunoSEQ multiplex PCR; in TCRdb, only in-frame clones are kept and a portion is missing. The table lists about 120,000 clones, about three quarters of them singletons. Sequences were obtained from peripheral blood. The receptors were gathered from a human donor with acute or convalescent COVID-19. The donor label of this sample is uncertain. Each CDR3 is given with its conserved first and last residue. The order of the fields is clone size, D gene, J gene, V gene, CDR3 protein, CDR3 DNA. D genes are given only for firm matches. The size entry is marked missing in some rows and otherwise reads once, few, many or a size class.

>NA|TRBD1|TRBJ2-7|TRBV2
CATTTEPGQGAYEQYF
TGTGCCACCACTACAGAACCGGGACAGGGGGCTTACGAGCAGTACTTC
>once|TRBD2|TRBJ2-2|TRBV4-2
CASSPTTSGVRGELFF
TGTGCCAGCAGCCCTACGACTAGCGGGGTTCGCGGGGAGCTGTTTTTT
>few|TRBD1|TRBJ1-3|TRBV30
CAWSVRQGGNTIYF
TGTGCCTGGAGTGTCAGACAGGGAGGAAACACCATATATTTT
>once|TRBD1|TRBJ1-6|TRBV19
CASSDRDNSPLHF
TGTGCCAGTAGCGACAGGGATAATTCACCCCTCCACTTT
>once|TRBD2|TRBJ2-5|TRBV24-1
CATSLGSGARTQYF
TGTGCCACCAGTCTGGGTAGCGGGGCCCGGACCCAGTACTTC
>few|TRBD2|TRBJ2-1|TRBV30
CAALAERGLEQFF
TGTGCCGCCCTCGCGGAGCGGGGCCTTGAGCAGTTCTTC
>once|TRBD2|TRBJ2-1|TRBV5-1
CASSGRTSGGAYNEQFF
TGCGCCAGCAGCGGAAGGACTAGCGGGGGGGCCTACAATGAGCAGTTCTTC
>few|NA|TRBJ1-5|TRBV7-2
CASSPRAGAGNQPQHF
TGTGCCAGCAGCCCCCGGGCGGGCGCGGGCAATCAGCCCCAGCATTTT
>NA|NA|TRBJ2-1|TRBV7-7
CASSPRAGLWNEQFF
TGTGCTAGCAGCCCCCGGGCGGGGCTCTGGAATGAGCAGTTCTTC
>NA|TRBD1|TRBJ1-2|TRBV18
CASSTGTGGADYGYTF
TGTGCCAGCTCAACCGGGACAGGGGGCGCAGATTATGGCTACACCTTC
>NA|TRBD1|TRBJ1-4|TRBV19
CASRPQGREEKLFF
TGTGCCAGTAGGCCACAGGGGAGAGAAGAAAAACTGTTTTTT
>NA|NA|TRBJ1-4|TRBV2
CASRVQRSNEKLFF
TGTGCCAGCAGAGTACAGAGATCTAATGAAAAACTGTTTTTT
>few|NA|TRBJ2-2|TRBV7-6
CASSLDRGGRTGELFF
TGTGCCAGCAGCTTAGATAGGGGGGGAAGAACCGGGGAGCTGTTTTTT
>NA|NA|TRBJ1-2|TRBV4-1
CASSRQYRDTDGYTF
TGCGCCAGCAGCCGGCAATACCGGGACACGGATGGCTACACCTTC
>NA|NA|TRBJ1-5|TRBV14
CASSPPGDSNQPQHF
TGTGCCAGCAGCCCCCCCGGAGATAGCAATCAGCCCCAGCATTTT
>NA|TRBD1|TRBJ1-1|TRBV11-2
CASSFSGGANTEAFF
TGTGCCAGCAGCTTCTCAGGGGGAGCGAACACTGAAGCTTTCTTT
>NA|NA|TRBJ1-5|TRBV28
CASTTGGNQPQHF
TGTGCCAGCACCACGGGAGGCAATCAGCCCCAGCATTTT
>NA|NA|TRBJ1-1|TRBV6-2/TRBV6-3
CASSYSTTGMNTEAFF
TGTGCCAGCAGTTACTCGACGACAGGAATGAACACTGAAGCTTTCTTT
>few|NA|TRBJ1-4|TRBV7-2
CASSLGGGPQNEKLFF
TGTGCCAGCAGCTTAGGGGGAGGGCCGCAGAATGAAAAACTGTTTTTT
>NA|TRBD1|TRBJ1-5|TRBV2
CASRGQGAYSNQPQHF
TGTGCCAGCAGGGGACAGGGGGCATATAGCAATCAGCCCCAGCATTTT
>NA|NA|TRBJ1-4|TRBV2
CASSTDRSNEKLFF
TGTGCCAGCAGCACGGACAGATCTAATGAAAAACTGTTTTTT
>many|TRBD1|TRBJ1-6|TRBV3-1/TRBV3-2
CASSQDRGTYNSPLHF
TGTGCCAGCAGCCAAGACAGGGGGACCTATAATTCACCCCTCCACTTT
>NA|NA|TRBJ1-3|TRBV3-1/TRBV3-2
CASSQALQGSGNTIYF
TGTGCCAGCAGCCAAGCGTTACAGGGCTCTGGAAACACCATATATTTT
>NA|TRBD1|TRBJ2-7|TRBV19
CASRRSGGKSYEQYF
TGTGCCAGTAGGAGGTCAGGGGGTAAATCCTACGAGCAGTACTTC
>NA|NA|TRBJ2-1|TRBV5-1
CASSLLANEQFF
TGCGCCAGCAGCTTGCTAGCTAATGAGCAGTTCTTC
>once|NA|TRBJ2-1|TRBV10-3
CAISGNSPTPDNEQFF
TGTGCCATCAGTGGGAATAGCCCCACTCCTGACAATGAGCAGTTCTTC
>NA|NA|TRBJ2-3|TRBV6-6
CASSSARTDTQYF
TGTGCCAGCAGTTCGGCTAGAACAGATACGCAGTATTTT